The clone carrying this T cell receptor (beta chain) has only a few counts. The antigen is undetermined. TCRdb processed the RT-PCR reads anew with MiXCR; each CDR3 protein has one entry. The sample lists 650,000 to 700,000 distinct CDR3 sequences; around 14% were seen once. This CDR3 has 12 amino acids. Germline CDR1 reads SQVTM; CDR2 reads ANQGSEA. Between the trimmed V and J ends, which lost 4 bases and 5 bases, there was a span of 8 bases. These data originate in a study of response to subunit inactivated influenza vaccine. Whole-study findings and limits: The authors put forward the suggestion that each seasonal influenza vaccination may bring in only a limited number of new T cells.

This specimen consisted of PBMCs from blood, obtained roughly 12 days after vaccination. The TCR sequence derives from a man aged 50-59 years who received an inactivated influenza vaccine. The rearrangement links TRBV29-1 to TRBJ2-2; D unclear. The CDR3 reads CSVAWRTGELFF. The CDR3 DNA reads as TGCAGCGTTGCTTGGCGAACCGGGGAGCTGTTTTTT.